Here is one TCR beta chain with its context. Participant-given clinical history determined each cohort assignment. The sample belongs to a study of blood T cell repertoires in COVID-19. CDR3 length: 15 residues. After removal of 3 bases from V and 3 bases from J, the junction contained 3 bases not matched to a gene. Germline loops: CDR1 SEHNR, CDR2 FQNEAQ (reference sequence). Original data processing: Nucleated cell number was recorded as an estimate derived from reference gene primer amplification. TCRdb's table, derived via immunoSEQ multiplex PCR, lists solely in-frame clones and lacks some. Clone size and the V and J calls come from that table; the DNA yielded D and trimming. The table includes some 200,000 clones, about 80% detected once.

Sequencing was performed on PBMCs or T cells enriched from blood (not recorded which). The sequence came from a woman between 40 and 50 years old with acute COVID-19. J is TRBJ1-5 and V is TRBV7-9; 9 bases align to TRBD1. CDR3 bases: TGTGCCAGCAGCTTGGACAGGGGCACCAATCAGCCCCAGCATTTT. Its translation: CASSLDRGTNQPQHF. Together with reference TRBV7-9 and TRBJ1-5, the CDR3 gives the full variable domain: DTGVSQNPRHKITKRGQNVTFRCDPISEHNRLYWYRQTLGQGPEFLTYFQNEAQLEKSRLLSDRFSAERPKGSFSTLEIQRTEQGDSAMYLCASSLDRGTNQPQHFGDGTRLSIL.